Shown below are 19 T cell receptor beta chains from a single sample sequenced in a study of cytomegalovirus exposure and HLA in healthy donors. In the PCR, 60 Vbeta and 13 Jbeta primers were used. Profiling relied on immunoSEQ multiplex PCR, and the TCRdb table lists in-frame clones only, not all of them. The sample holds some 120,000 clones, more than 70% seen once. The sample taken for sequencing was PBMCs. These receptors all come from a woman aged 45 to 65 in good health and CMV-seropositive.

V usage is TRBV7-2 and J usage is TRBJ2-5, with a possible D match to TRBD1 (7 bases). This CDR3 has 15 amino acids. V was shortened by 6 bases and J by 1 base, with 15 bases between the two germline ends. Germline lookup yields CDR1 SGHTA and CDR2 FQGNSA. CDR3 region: CASSPGGPVQETQYF. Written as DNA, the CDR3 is TGTGCCAGCAGTCCAGGGGGGCCGGTCCAAGAGACCCAGTACTTC.

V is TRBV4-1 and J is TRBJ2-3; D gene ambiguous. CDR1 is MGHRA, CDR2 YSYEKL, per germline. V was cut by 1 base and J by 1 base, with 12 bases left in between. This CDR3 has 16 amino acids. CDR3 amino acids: CASSQVADYGTDTQYF. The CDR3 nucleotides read TGCGCCAGCAGCCAAGTGGCAGATTATGGCACAGATACGCAGTATTTT.

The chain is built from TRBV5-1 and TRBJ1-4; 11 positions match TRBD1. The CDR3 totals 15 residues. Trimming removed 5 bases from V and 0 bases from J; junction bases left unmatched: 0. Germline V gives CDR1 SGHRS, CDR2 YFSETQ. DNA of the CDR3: TGCGCCAGCAGGGGACAGGGGGCAACTAATGAAAAACTGTTTTTT. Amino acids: CASRGQGATNEKLFF.

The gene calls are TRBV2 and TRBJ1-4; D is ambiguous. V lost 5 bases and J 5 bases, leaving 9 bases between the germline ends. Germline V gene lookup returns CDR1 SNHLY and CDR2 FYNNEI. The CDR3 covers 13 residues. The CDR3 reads CASSLDWNEKLFF. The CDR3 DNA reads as TGTGCCAGCAGTCTTGACTGGAATGAAAAACTGTTTTTT.

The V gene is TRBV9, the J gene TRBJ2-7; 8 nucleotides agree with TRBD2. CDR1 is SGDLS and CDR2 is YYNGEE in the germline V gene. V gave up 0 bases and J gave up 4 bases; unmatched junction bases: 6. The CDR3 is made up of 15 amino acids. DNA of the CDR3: TGTGCCAGCAGCGTAGAGGAGCGGGGGCGGTACGAGCAGTACTTC. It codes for CASSVEERGRYEQYF. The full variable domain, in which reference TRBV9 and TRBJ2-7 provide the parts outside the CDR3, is DSGVTQTPKHLITATGQRVTLRCSPRSGDLSVYWYQQSLDQGLQFLIQYYNGEERAKGNILERFSAQQFPDLHSELNLSSLELGDSALYFCASSVEERGRYEQYFGPGTRLTVT.

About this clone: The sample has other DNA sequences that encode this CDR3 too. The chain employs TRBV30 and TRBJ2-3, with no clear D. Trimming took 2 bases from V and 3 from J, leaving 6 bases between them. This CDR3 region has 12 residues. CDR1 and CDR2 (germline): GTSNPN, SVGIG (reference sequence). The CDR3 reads CAWSSGTDTQYF. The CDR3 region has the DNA TGTGCCTGGAGTTCAGGAACAGATACGCAGTATTTT.

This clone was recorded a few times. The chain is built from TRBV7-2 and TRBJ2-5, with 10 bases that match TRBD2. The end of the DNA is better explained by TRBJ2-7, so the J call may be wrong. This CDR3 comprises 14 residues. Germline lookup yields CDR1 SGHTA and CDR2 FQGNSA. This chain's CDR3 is CASSFTSGDYEQYF. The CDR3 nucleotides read TGTGCCAGCAGCTTCACTAGCGGGGACTACGAGCAGTACTTC.

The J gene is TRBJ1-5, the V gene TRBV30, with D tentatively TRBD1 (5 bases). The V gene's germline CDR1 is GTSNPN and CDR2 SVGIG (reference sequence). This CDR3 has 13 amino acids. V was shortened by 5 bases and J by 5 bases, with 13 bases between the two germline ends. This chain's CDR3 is CAWALRGDQPQHF. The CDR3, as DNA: TGTGCCTGGGCACTACGGGGGGATCAGCCCCAGCATTTT.

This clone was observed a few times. This CDR3 reads CASGRDRADEQYF. For the CDR3, the DNA is TGTGCCAGCGGACGGGACAGGGCCGACGAGCAGTACTTC. The genes are TRBV7-9 and TRBJ2-7, with TRBD1 matching over 9 bases. The CDR3 has 13 amino acids. Per germline, CDR1 SEHNR and CDR2 FQNEAQ (reference sequence). V was clipped by 8 bases and J by 5 bases; unmatched bases: 7. Based on the CDR3 plus reference TRBV7-9 and TRBJ2-7, the full variable domain is DTGVSQNPRHKITKRGQNVTFRCDPISEHNRLYWYRQTLGQGPEFLTYFQNEAQLEKSRLLSDRFSAERPKGSFSTLEIQRTEQGDSAMYLCASGRDRADEQYFGPGTRLTVT.

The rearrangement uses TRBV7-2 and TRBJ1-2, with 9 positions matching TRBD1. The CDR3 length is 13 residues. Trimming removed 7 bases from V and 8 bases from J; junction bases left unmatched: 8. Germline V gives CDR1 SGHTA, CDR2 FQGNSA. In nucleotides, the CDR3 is TGTGCCAGCACCCTGGGACAGGGCGGGGGCTACACCTTC. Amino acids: CASTLGQGGGYTF. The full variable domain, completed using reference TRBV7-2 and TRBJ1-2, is GAGVSQSPSNKVTEKGKDVELRCDPISGHTALYWYRQSLGQGLEFLIYFQGNSAPDKSGLPSDRFSAERTGGSVSTLTIQRTQQEDSAVYLCASTLGQGGGYTFGSGTRLTVV.

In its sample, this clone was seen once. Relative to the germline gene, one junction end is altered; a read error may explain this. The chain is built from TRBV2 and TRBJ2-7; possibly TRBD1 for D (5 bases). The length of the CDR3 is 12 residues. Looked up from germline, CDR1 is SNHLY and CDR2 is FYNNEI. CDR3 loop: CASREDSYEQYF. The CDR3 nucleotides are TGTGCCAGCAGGGAAGACAGCTACGAGCAGTACTTC.

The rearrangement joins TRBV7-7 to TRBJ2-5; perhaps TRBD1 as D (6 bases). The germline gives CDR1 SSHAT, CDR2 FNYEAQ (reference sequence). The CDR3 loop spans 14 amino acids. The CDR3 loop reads CASQTGLGQETQYF. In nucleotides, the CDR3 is TGTGCTTCACAAACAGGGTTAGGCCAAGAGACCCAGTACTTC.

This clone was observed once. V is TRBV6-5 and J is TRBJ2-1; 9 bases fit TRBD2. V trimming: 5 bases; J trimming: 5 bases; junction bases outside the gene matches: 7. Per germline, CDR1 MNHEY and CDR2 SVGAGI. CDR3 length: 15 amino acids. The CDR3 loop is CASSPLAGGHNEQFF. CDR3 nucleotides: TGTGCCAGCAGTCCCCTCGCGGGGGGGCACAATGAGCAGTTCTTC.

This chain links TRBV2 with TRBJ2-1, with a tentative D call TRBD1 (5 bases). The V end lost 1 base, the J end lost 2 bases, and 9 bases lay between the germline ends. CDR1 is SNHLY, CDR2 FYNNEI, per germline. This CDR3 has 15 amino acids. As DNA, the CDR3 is TGTGCCAGCAGTGAAGGGGGCTTAGCCTACAATGAGCAGTTCTTC. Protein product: CASSEGGLAYNEQFF.

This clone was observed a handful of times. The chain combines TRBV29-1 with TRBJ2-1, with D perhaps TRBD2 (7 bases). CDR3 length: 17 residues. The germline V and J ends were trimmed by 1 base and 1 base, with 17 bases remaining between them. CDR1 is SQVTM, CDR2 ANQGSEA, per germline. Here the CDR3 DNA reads TGCAGCGTTGAAGGGGTGGGGGGGGCGTCATCCTACAATGAGCAGTTCTTC. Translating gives CSVEGVGGASSYNEQFF.

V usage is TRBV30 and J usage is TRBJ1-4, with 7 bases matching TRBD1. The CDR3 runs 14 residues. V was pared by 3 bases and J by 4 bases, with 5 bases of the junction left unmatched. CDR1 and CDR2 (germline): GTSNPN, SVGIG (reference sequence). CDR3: CAWRGTVYNEKLFF. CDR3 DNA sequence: TGTGCCTGGAGGGGGACAGTCTATAATGAAAAACTGTTTTTT.

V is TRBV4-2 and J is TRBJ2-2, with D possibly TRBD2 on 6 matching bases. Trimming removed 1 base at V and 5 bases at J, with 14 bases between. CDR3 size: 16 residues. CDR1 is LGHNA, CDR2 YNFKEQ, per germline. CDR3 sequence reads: CASSQGAGLPTGELFF. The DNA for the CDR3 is TGTGCCAGCAGCCAAGGTGCTGGACTACCGACCGGGGAGCTGTTTTTT.

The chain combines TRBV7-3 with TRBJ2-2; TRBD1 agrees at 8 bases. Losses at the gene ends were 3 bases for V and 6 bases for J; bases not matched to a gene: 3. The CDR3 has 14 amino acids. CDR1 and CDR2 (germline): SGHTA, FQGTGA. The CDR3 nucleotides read TGTGCCAGCAGCTTTACAGGGGGTTCCGGGGAGCTGTTTTTT. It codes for CASSFTGGSGELFF.

The CDR3 is CASSPGTRNEQYF. DNA of the CDR3: TGTGCCAGCAGTCCAGGGACTAGGAACGAGCAGTACTTC. The rearrangement links TRBV6-6 to TRBJ2-7, with 8 bases matching TRBD2. The germline V gene has CDR1 MNHNY and CDR2 SVGAGI (reference sequence). The length of the CDR3 is 13 residues. V shed 5 bases and J 5 bases; nucleotides not matched to a gene: 5.